The sequence of this T cell receptor (beta chain) was determined in a study of CXCR3-negative and CXCR3-positive naive CD8 T cells. Within the CD8+ T cell compartment, naive cells were CD45RO-CCR7+CD27+CD95-. Study-wide findings and caveats: Similar TRBV-TRBJ gene usage was seen in naive CXCR3-negative and CXCR3-positive cells, but not in memory cells. In CXCR3-positive naive cells, the TRB CDR3s were more hydrophobic than in CXCR3-negative naive cells.

Note on this clonotype: The antigen is undetermined.

TRB cDNA was prepared as libraries by UMI-labeled 5' RACE. TCRdb re-called the 5' RACE reads, yielding one record per CDR3 amino acid sequence without DNA. The sample data list about 5,300 distinct CDR3 sequences. The CDR3 loop spans 19 amino acids. The germline V gene has CDR1 SGHVS and CDR2 FQNEAQ. V gene TRBV7-8 combines with J gene TRBJ2-5; the TRBD2 assignment by TCRdb is unverifiable without DNA. The receptor was derived from a human donor in good health. Some clones in this sample may be carry-over from other donors' samples. Specimen: naive CXCR3+ CD8+ T cells from blood. Stated subset: CD45RO-CCR7+CD27+CD95- naive CD8+ T cells expressing CXCR3 (TNR3+). CDR3 region: CASSSSGALTSGGSETQYF. Filled out from reference TRBV7-8 and TRBJ2-5, the complete variable domain reads GAGVSQSPRYKVAKRGQDVALRCDPISGHVSLFWYQQALGQGPEFLTYFQNEAQLDKSGLPSDRFFAERPEGSVSTLKIQRTQQEDSAVYLCASSSSGALTSGGSETQYFGPGTRLLVL.